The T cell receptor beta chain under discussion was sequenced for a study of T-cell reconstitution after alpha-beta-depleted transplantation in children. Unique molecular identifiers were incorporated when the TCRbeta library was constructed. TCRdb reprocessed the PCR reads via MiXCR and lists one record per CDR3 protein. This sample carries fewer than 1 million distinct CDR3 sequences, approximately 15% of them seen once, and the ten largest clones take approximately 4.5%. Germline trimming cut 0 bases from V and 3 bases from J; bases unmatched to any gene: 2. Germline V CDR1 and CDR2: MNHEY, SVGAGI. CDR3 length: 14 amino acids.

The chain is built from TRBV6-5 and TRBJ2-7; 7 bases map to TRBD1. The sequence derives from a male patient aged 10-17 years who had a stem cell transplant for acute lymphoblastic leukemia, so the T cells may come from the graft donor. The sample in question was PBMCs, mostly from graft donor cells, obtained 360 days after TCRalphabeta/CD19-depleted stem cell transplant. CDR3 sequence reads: CASSYSWTGYEQYF. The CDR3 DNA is TGTGCCAGCAGTTACTCGTGGACAGGCTACGAGCAGTACTTC.